This TCR beta chain was retrieved from a study of shared clonotypes between healthy human individuals. This table comes from immunoSEQ multiplex PCR, and its TCRdb copy is limited to in-frame clones, with some not included. The sample lists 550,000 to 850,000 clones, roughly 70% seen once, with approximately 1.6% in the top ten. This clone was observed once. The CDR3 has 14 amino acids. Germline V gene sequence: CDR1 SNHLY, CDR2 FYNNEI. Trimming cost V 1 base and J 4 bases, with 8 bases left between them. The material sequenced was memory CD4+ T cells sorted from blood. Documented subset: CD45RA-negative fraction. The receptor was isolated from a woman aged 30 to 39 in good health. The chain is built from TRBV2 and TRBJ1-5; D is uncertain. CDR3 loop: CASSEVGGNQPQHF. The CDR3 coding sequence is TGTGCCAGCAGTGAAGTGGGAGGTAATCAGCCCCAGCATTTT.